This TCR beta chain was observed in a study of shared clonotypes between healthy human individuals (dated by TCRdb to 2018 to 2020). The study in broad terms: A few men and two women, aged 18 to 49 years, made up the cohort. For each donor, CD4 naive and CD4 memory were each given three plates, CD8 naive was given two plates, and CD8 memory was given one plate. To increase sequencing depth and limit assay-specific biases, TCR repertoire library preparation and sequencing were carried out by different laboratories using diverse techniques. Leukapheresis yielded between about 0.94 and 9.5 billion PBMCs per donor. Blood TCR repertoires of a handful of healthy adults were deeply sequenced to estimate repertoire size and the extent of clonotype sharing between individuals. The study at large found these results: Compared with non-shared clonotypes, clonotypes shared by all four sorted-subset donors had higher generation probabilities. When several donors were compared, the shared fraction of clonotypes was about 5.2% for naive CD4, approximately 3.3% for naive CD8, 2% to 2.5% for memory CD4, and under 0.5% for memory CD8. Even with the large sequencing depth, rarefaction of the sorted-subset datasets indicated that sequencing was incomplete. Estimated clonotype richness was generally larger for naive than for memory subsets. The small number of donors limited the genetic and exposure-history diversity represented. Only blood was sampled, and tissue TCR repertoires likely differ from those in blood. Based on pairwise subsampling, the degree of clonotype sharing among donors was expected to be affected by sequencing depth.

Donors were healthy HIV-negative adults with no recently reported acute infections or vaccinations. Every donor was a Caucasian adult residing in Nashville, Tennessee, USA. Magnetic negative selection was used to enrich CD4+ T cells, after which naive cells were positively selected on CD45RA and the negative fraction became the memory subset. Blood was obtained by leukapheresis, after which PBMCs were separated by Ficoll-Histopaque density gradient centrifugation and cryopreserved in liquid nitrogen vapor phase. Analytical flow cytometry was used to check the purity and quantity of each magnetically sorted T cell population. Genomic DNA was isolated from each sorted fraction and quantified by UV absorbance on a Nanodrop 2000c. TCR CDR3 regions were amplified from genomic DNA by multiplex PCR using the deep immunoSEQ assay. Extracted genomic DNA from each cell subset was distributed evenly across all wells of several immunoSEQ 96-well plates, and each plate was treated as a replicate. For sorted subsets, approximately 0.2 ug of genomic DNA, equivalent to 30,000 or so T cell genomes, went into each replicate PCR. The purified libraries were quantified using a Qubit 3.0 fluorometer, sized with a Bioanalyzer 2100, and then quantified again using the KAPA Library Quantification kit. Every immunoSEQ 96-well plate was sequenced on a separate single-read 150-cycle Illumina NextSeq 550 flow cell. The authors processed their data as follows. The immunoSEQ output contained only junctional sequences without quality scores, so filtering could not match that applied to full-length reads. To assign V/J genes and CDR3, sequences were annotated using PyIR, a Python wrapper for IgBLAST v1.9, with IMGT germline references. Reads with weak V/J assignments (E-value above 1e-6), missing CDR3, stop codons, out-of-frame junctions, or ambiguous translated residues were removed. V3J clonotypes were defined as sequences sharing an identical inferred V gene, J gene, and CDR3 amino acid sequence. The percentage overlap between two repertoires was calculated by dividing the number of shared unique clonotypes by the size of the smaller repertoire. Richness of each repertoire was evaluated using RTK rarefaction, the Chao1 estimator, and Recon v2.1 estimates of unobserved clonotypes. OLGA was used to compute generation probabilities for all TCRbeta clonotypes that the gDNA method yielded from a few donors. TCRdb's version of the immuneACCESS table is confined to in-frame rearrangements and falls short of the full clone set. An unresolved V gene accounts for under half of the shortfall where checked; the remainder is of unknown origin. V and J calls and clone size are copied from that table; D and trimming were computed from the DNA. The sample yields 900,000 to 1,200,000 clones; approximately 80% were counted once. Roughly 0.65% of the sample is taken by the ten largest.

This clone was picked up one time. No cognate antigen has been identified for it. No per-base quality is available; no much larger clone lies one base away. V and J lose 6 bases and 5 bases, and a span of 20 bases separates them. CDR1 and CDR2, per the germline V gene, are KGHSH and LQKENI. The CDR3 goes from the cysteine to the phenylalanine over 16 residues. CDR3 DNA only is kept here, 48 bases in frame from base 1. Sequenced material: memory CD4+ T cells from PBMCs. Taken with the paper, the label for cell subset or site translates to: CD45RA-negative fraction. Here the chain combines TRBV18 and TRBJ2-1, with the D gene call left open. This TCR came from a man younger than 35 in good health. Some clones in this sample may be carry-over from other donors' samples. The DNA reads TGTGCCAGCTCCCCCTATCGCTGGTCCTCAAACAATGAGCAGTTCTTC. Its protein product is CASSPYRWSSNNEQFF.